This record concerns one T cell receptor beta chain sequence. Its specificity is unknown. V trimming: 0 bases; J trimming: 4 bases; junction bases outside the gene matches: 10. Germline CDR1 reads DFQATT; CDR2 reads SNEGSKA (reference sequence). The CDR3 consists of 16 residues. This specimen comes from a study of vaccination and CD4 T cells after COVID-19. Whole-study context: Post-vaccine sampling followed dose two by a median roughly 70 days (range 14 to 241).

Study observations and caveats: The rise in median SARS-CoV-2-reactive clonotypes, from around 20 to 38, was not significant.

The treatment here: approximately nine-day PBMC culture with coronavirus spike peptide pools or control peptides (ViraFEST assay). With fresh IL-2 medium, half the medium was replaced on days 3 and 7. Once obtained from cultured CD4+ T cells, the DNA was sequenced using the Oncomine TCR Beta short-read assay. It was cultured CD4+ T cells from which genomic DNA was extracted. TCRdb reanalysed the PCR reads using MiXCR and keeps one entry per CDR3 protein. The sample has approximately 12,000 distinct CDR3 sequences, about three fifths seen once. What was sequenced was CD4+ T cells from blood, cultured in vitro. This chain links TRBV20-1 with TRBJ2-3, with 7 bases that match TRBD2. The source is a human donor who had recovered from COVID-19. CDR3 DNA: TGCAGTGCTAGAGATCACCGGGGACGGGGGGCAGATACGCAGTATTTT. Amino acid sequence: CSARDHRGRGADTQYF.